The text below deals with one T cell receptor beta chain. The antigen remains undetermined. The data belong to a study of breast tumors, draining lymph nodes, adjacent tissues. Study-wide results and limits: Compared with lymph nodes, tumors were less diverse; compared with nontumor tissue, more. Tumor and nontumor repertoires were significantly more similar in luminal-like than in basal-like breast cancer. The data were judged consistent with most tumor T cells coming from lymph node and expanding in tumor. Tumor T cell lymph node origin was a supported hypothesis, not proven.

The germline V gene encodes CDR1 SGHVS and CDR2 FNYEAQ. V shed 6 bases, J shed 7 bases, and the junction held 11 bases outside the gene matches. The CDR3 length is 16 residues. Using its own MiXCR run on the multiplex PCR reads, TCRdb lists one record per CDR3 protein. The repertoire consists of tens of thousands of distinct CDR3 sequences, with approximately 57% occurring once and the leading ten covering approximately 19%. The receptor was isolated from a female donor with breast cancer. Some clones in this sample may be carry-over from other donors' samples. The sequencing input was breast tumor tissue. The chain recombines TRBV7-6 with TRBJ1-6; TRBD1 matches at 8 bases. CDR3 in amino acids: CASSTLGTGANSPLHF. CDR3 bases: TGTGCCAGCAGTACCCTCGGGACAGGAGCCAATTCACCCCTCCACTTT.